This record covers a single TCR beta chain. Antigen: not known. This specimen comes from a study of T cell responses to AZD1222 COVID-19 vaccine. Study-wide points: Donors in the cohort were predominantly white British and more often female, and clonal diversity was possibly underestimated.

The assay was immunoSEQ multiplex PCR, and TCRdb's table has in-frame clones only and misses some. The data show about 110,000 clones, less than 95% seen once. The sample was peripheral blood, taken 28 days after the second AZD1222 dose. This TCR was recovered from an adult who received the AZD1222 COVID-19 vaccine.

The CDR3 coding sequence is TGTGCCAGCAGCTCAACAGGGAACTATGGCTACACCTTC. It is translated as CASSSTGNYGYTF. The V call is TRBV9, the J call TRBJ1-2, with a possible D match to TRBD1 (6 bases). In germline, CDR1 is SGDLS, CDR2 YYNGEE. The CDR3 sequence is 13 residues long. V was shortened by 4 bases and J by 2 bases, with 9 bases between the two germline ends. The full variable domain, completed using reference TRBV9 and TRBJ1-2, is DSGVTQTPKHLITATGQRVTLRCSPRSGDLSVYWYQQSLDQGLQFLIQYYNGEERAKGNILERFSAQQFPDLHSELNLSSLELGDSALYFCASSSTGNYGYTFGSGTRLTVV.